These 16 T cell receptor beta chains came from one sample sequenced in a study of cytomegalovirus exposure and HLA in healthy donors. PCR was performed using 60 Vbeta and 13 Jbeta primers. Generated by immunoSEQ multiplex PCR, the TCRdb table keeps only in-frame clones and is missing some. The sample includes about 160,000 clones, approximately 78% of them seen just once. The sample comprised PBMCs. The receptors come from a male donor in good health and CMV-seronegative.

The chain carries TRBV11-3 and TRBJ2-2, with TRBD2 matching 10 bases. With 4 bases clipped from V and 7 bases from J, the junction kept 3 bases outside the gene matches. The CDR3 has 14 amino acids. Germline CDR1 and CDR2: SGHNT and YENEEA. CDR3 sequence (DNA): TGTGCCAGCAGCTCTAGGACTAGCGGCGGGGAGCTGTTTTTT. It specifies CASSSRTSGGELFF.

This clone occurred once. The V call is TRBV30, the J call TRBJ2-6, with D uncertain. The CDR3 contains 14 residues. Germline V gives CDR1 GTSNPN, CDR2 SVGIG (reference sequence). V lost 0 bases, J lost 0 bases, and 3 bases lay in between. CDR3 loop: CAWSVISGANVLTF. CDR3 nucleotide sequence: TGTGCCTGGAGTGTTATCTCTGGGGCCAACGTCCTGACTTTC.

This sequence joins TRBV6-6 and TRBJ2-3; possibly TRBD1 for D (6 bases). Germline CDR1 MNHNY, CDR2 SVGAGI (reference sequence). Trimming removed 2 bases at V and 8 bases at J, with 17 bases between. CDR3 length equals 15 residues. The CDR3 loop reads CASSYPPDRLPTQYF. Written as DNA, the CDR3 is TGTGCCAGCAGTTACCCTCCGGACAGACTTCCTACGCAGTATTTT.

The chain couples TRBV7-9 to TRBJ2-7; possible D gene TRBD2, 6 bases. The CDR3 is 15 residues long. Germline CDR1 reads SEHNR; CDR2 reads FQNEAQ (reference sequence). The V end lost 1 base, the J end lost 0 bases, and 10 bases lay between the germline ends. CDR3 nucleotides: TGTGCCAGCAGCTTAGTCGGACTAAACTCCTACGAGCAGTACTTC. Amino acids: CASSLVGLNSYEQYF.

V usage is TRBV18 and J usage is TRBJ1-1; D is perhaps TRBD1 (5 bases). The germline V gene has CDR1 KGHSH and CDR2 LQKENI. This CDR3 is 15 amino acids long. Trimming pared 3 bases from V and 1 base from J, leaving 12 bases between. CDR3 region: CASSPFRQSNTEAFF. CDR3 sequence (DNA): TGTGCCAGCTCACCGTTTCGACAGTCGAACACTGAAGCTTTCTTT.

The V call is TRBV7-2, the J call TRBJ2-5, with TRBD2 identical over 13 bases. Unmatched junction bases numbered 12, after V lost 2 bases and J lost 3 bases. The CDR3 runs to 19 residues. Germline V gene sequence: CDR1 SGHTA, CDR2 FQGNSA. The chain's CDR3 is CASSLPLGLAGVLKETQYF. The CDR3 region has the DNA TGTGCCAGCAGCTTACCTCTCGGACTAGCGGGAGTTCTCAAAGAGACCCAGTACTTC. Filled out from reference TRBV7-2 and TRBJ2-5, the complete variable domain reads GAGVSQSPSNKVTEKGKDVELRCDPISGHTALYWYRQSLGQGLEFLIYFQGNSAPDKSGLPSDRFSAERTGGSVSTLTIQRTQQEDSAVYLCASSLPLGLAGVLKETQYFGPGTRLLVL.

This chain uses TRBV7-8 with TRBJ2-3; TRBD1 matches 7 bases. The trim removed 5 bases at V and 3 bases at J, leaving 20 bases unmatched. The CDR3 consists of 19 residues. The V gene's germline CDR1 is SGHVS and CDR2 FQNEAQ. CDR3 region: CASSPQNTGDRESTDTQYF. In DNA form, the CDR3 reads TGTGCCAGCAGCCCCCAAAACACCGGGGACAGAGAGTCAACAGATACGCAGTATTTT.

This clone was observed a single time. The chain links TRBV6-6 to TRBJ2-1, with D uncertain. This CDR3 region has 13 residues. V lost 2 bases and J 6 bases, leaving 8 bases between the germline ends. CDR1 MNHNY and CDR2 SVGAGI come from the germline V gene (reference sequence). The CDR3 sequence: CASSYRVGNEQFF. The CDR3 DNA follows: TGTGCCAGCAGTTACCGGGTGGGCAATGAGCAGTTCTTC.

The rearrangement uses TRBV7-8 and TRBJ2-5; 7 bases are a match to TRBD2. Germline V gives CDR1 SGHVS, CDR2 FQNEAQ. The ends lost 4 bases at V and 5 bases at J; junction bases unmatched: 13. The CDR3 has 16 residues. CDR3 sequence reads: CASSSPGGRARETQYF. The DNA for the CDR3 is TGTGCCAGCAGCTCCCCTGGAGGGAGGGCCCGGGAGACCCAGTACTTC. Full variable domain (missing parts from reference TRBV7-8 and TRBJ2-5): GAGVSQSPRYKVAKRGQDVALRCDPISGHVSLFWYQQALGQGPEFLTYFQNEAQLDKSGLPSDRFFAERPEGSVSTLKIQRTQQEDSAVYLCASSSPGGRARETQYFGPGTRLLVL.

The gene calls are TRBV6-5 and TRBJ2-2, with D hard to call. V was clipped by 3 bases and J by 4 bases, with 3 bases between them. From germline, CDR1 is MNHEY and CDR2 SVGAGI. The CDR3 sequence is 12 residues long. CDR3 loop: CASSYSTGELFF. The CDR3, as DNA: TGTGCCAGCAGTTATAGCACCGGGGAGCTGTTTTTT.

The chain has TRBV15 and TRBJ2-7; D is possibly TRBD1 (5 bases). This CDR3 region has 13 residues. Trimming removed 3 bases at V and 6 bases at J, with 12 bases between. Germline loops: CDR1 LNHNV, CDR2 YYDKDF (reference sequence). CDR3 amino acids: CATSRQGESEQYF. The CDR3 nucleotides are TGTGCCACCAGCAGGCAAGGGGAATCCGAGCAGTACTTC. Using reference TRBV15 and TRBJ2-7 for the parts outside the CDR3, the full variable domain is DAMVIQNPRYQVTQFGKPVTLSCSQTLNHNVMYWYQQKSSQAPKLLFHYYDKDFNNEADTPDNFQSRRPNTSFCFLDIRSPGLGDTAMYLCATSRQGESEQYFGPGTRLTVT.

V usage is TRBV5-1 and J usage is TRBJ2-3; no clear D. The V gene lost 0 bases and the J gene lost 0 bases, with 8 bases spanning the gap. This CDR3 has 15 residues. The germline V gene encodes CDR1 SGHRS and CDR2 YFSETQ. The CDR3 DNA follows: TGCGCCAGCAGCTTGGCTCAGACTAGCACAGATACGCAGTATTTT. It yields the protein CASSLAQTSTDTQYF.

This sequence joins TRBV2 and TRBJ1-1; a possible D gene is TRBD1 (5 bases). The CDR3 consists of 15 residues. V lost 3 bases to trimming and J lost 6 bases, with 17 bases between them. Germline CDR1 reads SNHLY; CDR2 reads FYNNEI. This CDR3 reads CASSDRAGRPAEAFF. The CDR3 DNA follows: TGTGCCAGCAGTGATAGGGCAGGGCGCCCCGCTGAAGCTTTCTTT.

The V and J genes are TRBV5-3 and TRBJ2-7; TRBD1 aligns across 8 bases. TRBV5-3 is an ORF, and what it does is uncertain. This CDR3 comprises 16 residues. Unmatched junction bases numbered 12, after V lost 4 bases and J lost 3 bases. This CDR3 reads CARSVVDRGYFYEQYF. Here the CDR3 DNA reads TGTGCCAGAAGCGTGGTCGACAGGGGATACTTCTACGAGCAGTACTTC.

The chain couples TRBV7-6 to TRBJ2-3; 7 bases agree with TRBD2. Germline V CDR1 and CDR2: SGHVS, FNYEAQ. V trimming: 1 base; J trimming: 3 bases; junction bases outside the gene matches: 10. The CDR3 is made up of 17 amino acids. In nucleotides, the CDR3 is TGTGCCAGCAGCTTAGGAGGGGCGGGGGTCCGTACAGATACGCAGTATTTT. The encoded protein is CASSLGGAGVRTDTQYF.

The chain links TRBV10-3 to TRBJ2-3, with TRBD1 matching over 9 bases. Germline CDR1 is ENHRY and CDR2 is SYGVKD. With V trimmed by 10 bases and J by 3 bases, 11 bases remained unmatched. The CDR3 length is 15 residues. The CDR3 nucleotides are TGTGCCACCGGGGACAGGGTTGAAGGGACAGATACGCAGTATTTT. Protein product: CATGDRVEGTDTQYF.